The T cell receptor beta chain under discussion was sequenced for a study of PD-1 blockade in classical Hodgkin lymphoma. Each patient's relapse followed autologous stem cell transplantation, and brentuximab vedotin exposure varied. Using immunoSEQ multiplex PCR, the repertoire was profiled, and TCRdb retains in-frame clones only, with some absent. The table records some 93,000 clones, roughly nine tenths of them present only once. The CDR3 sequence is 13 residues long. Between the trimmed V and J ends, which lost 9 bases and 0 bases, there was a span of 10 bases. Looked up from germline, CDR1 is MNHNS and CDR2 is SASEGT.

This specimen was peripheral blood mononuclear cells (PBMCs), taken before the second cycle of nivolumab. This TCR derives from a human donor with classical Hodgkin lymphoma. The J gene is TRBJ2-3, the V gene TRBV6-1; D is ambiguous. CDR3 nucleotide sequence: TGTGCCAGTGATTGGTCTAGCACAGATACGCAGTATTTT. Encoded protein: CASDWSSTDTQYF.